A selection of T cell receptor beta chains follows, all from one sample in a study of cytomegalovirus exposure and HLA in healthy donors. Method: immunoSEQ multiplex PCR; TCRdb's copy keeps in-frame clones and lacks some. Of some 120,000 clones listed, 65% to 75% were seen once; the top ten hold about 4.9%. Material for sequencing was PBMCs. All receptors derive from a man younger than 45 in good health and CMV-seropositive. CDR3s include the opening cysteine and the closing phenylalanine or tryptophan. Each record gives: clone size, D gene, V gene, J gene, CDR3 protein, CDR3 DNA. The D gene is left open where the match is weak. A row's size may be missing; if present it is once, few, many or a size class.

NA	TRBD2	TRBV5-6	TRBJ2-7	CANSLFVLAGAYEQYF	TGTGCCAACAGCTTGTTCGTTTTAGCGGGGGCCTACGAGCAGTACTTC
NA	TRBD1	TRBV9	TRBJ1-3	CASSPGQSGNTIYF	TGTGCCAGCAGCCCGGGACAGTCTGGAAACACCATATATTTT
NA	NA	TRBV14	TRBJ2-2	CASSQEGGVNTGELFF	TGTGCCAGCAGCCAAGAAGGGGGGGTTAACACCGGGGAGCTGTTTTTT
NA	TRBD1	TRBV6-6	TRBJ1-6	CASSAGQGVTSPLHF	TGTGCCAGCAGTGCTGGACAGGGGGTCACTTCACCCCTCCACTTT
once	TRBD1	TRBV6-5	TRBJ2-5	CASSRQGVGETQYF	TGTGCCAGCAGCCGACAGGGGGTGGGAGAGACCCAGTACTTC
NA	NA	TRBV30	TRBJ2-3	CAWSPPSVTDTQYF	TGTGCCTGGAGCCCCCCGTCGGTCACAGATACGCAGTATTTT
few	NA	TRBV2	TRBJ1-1	CASTRETTAVAFF	TGTGCCAGCACTCGTGAGACAACCGCTGTAGCTTTCTTT
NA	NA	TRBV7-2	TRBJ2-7	CASSFASLSSYEQYF	TGTGCCAGCAGCTTCGCCTCACTGAGCTCCTACGAGCAGTACTTC
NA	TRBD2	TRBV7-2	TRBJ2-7	CASSPGGGRSSYEQYF	TGTGCCAGCAGCCCCGGCGGGGGGCGTAGCTCCTACGAGCAGTACTTC
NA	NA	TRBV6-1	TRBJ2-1	CASSEGPGGLDEQFF	TGTGCCAGCAGTGAAGGACCCGGGGGTTTGGATGAGCAGTTCTTC
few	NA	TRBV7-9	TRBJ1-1	CASSTQGNTEAFF	TGTGCCAGCAGTACACAGGGTAACACTGAAGCTTTCTTT
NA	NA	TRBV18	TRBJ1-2	CASSPQDRLYTF	TGTGCCAGCTCACCTCAAGACAGACTCTACACCTTC
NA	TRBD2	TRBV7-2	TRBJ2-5	CASSSRGGRETQYF	TGTGCCAGCAGCTCCCGGGGGGGGCGAGAGACCCAGTACTTC
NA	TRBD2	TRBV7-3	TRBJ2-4	CASSLTGGRENGIQYF	TGTGCCAGCAGCTTAACGGGAGGGAGGGAAAACGGCATTCAGTACTTC
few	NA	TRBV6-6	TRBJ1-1	CASSLEVVNTEAFF	TGTGCCAGCAGTTTGGAGGTGGTGAACACTGAAGCTTTCTTT
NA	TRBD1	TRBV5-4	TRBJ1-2	CASSLKVPGQGGGYTF	TGTGCCAGCAGCCTGAAAGTACCGGGACAGGGAGGCGGCTACACCTTC
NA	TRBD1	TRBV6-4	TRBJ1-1	CASSAGTGNTEAFF	TGTGCCAGCAGTGCGGGGACAGGGAACACTGAAGCTTTCTTT
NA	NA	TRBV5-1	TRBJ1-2	CASSREQGINYGYTF	TGCGCCAGCAGCCGAGAACAGGGTATTAACTATGGCTACACCTTC
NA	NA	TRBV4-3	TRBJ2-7	CASSQEAVSSYEQYF	TGCGCCAGCAGCCAAGAGGCAGTCTCCTCCTACGAGCAGTACTTC
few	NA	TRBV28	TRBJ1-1	CASSRMETGNTEAFF	TGTGCCAGCAGCCGGATGGAGACGGGAAACACTGAAGCTTTCTTT
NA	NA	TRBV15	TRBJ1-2	CATSRAQGDGYTF	TGTGCCACCAGCAGAGCGCAGGGTGATGGCTACACCTTC
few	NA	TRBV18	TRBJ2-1	CASSPAGDEQFF	TGTGCCAGCTCACCAGCGGGCGATGAGCAGTTCTTC
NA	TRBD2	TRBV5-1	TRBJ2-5	CASSLDPRGTQETQYF	TGCGCCAGCAGCTTGGATCCGCGGGGGACCCAAGAGACCCAGTACTTC
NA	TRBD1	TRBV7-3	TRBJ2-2	CASSPPGQGITGELFF	TGTGCCAGCAGTCCTCCGGGACAGGGTATCACCGGGGAGCTGTTTTTT
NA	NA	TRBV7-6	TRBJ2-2	CASSLANPRNTGELFF	TGTGCCAGCAGCTTAGCGAACCCTAGGAACACCGGGGAGCTGTTTTTT
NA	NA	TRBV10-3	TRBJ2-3	CAISESDSFGQYF	TGTGCCATCAGTGAGTCGGACAGCTTTGGGCAGTATTTT
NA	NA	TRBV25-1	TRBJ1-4	CASSEFGAKLFF	TGTGCCAGCAGTGAATTCGGAGCGAAACTGTTTTTT
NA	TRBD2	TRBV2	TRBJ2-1	CASSEGGRGAGYEQFF	TGTGCCAGCAGTGAAGGGGGGCGGGGGGCCGGCTATGAGCAGTTCTTC
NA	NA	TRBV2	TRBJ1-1	CASSEAVGFTEAFF	TGTGCCAGCAGTGAAGCAGTGGGCTTTACTGAAGCTTTCTTT
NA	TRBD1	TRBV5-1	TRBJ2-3	CASSFISTGNSITQYF	TGCGCCAGCAGCTTTATATCGACAGGGAATAGCATAACGCAGTATTTT
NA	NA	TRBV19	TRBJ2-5	CASSKALQETQYF	TGTGCCAGTAGTAAAGCCCTCCAAGAGACCCAGTACTTC
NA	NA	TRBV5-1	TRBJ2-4	CASSLATGVRTKNIQYF	TGCGCCAGCAGCTTGGCCACCGGGGTACGGACCAAAAACATTCAGTACTTC
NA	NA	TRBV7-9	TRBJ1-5	CASSRDNYNQPQHF	TGTGCCAGCAGCCGGGACAACTACAATCAGCCCCAGCATTTT
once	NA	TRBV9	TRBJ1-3	CASSVGHVSGNTIYF	TGTGCCAGCAGCGTCGGACACGTCTCTGGAAACACCATATATTTT